The 29 T cell receptor beta chains presented below share a single source sample, sequenced in a study of shared clonotypes between healthy human individuals (dated by TCRdb to 2020 to 2022). CD8 naive samples were obtained by positive selection for CCR7 among CD45RO-negative cells, yielding a CD45RA+CCR7+ population from which TemRA cells were excluded. Libraries were prepared through the immunoSEQ multiplex PCR assay. What TCRdb holds here is the immuneACCESS table cut down to in-frame rearrangements. Part of the clones is not present; checked against another copy, under half of the missing clones reflect an unresolved V gene, and the others are unexplained. This sample gives 1.5 million to 2.5 million clones in total; about 95% of them show up just once. Approximately 1% of the sample rests with the top ten. Source material: naive CD8+ T cells sorted from blood. The sample's cell subset or site label, decoded: CD45RA+CCR7+. Receptor source: a man between 18 and 29 years old in good health.

Concerning this clone itself: The sample carries other DNA sequences with the same CDR3. The CDR3 is CASALAGDYNEQFF. The CDR3 DNA reads TGTGCCAGCGCCCTAGCGGGGGACTACAATGAGCAGTTCTTC. The V call is TRBV27, the J call TRBJ2-1; 10 bases map to TRBD2. This CDR3 is built from 14 residues. V shed 8 bases and J 3 bases; nucleotides not matched to a gene: 4. In germline, CDR1 is MNHEY, CDR2 SMNVEV (reference sequence).

The V call is TRBV4-1, the J call TRBJ2-7; 9 nucleotides agree with TRBD1. The CDR3 sequence is 15 residues long. Germline CDR1 MGHRA, CDR2 YSYEKL. J gave up 2 bases and V 3 bases, and 5 bases lay outside the gene matches. CDR3 loop: CASSHTGQGPYEQYF. CDR3 in DNA: TGCGCCAGCAGCCACACGGGACAGGGCCCCTACGAGCAGTACTTC.

A remark on this clone: The same CDR3 also results from other DNA sequences found in this sample. This chain links TRBV2 with TRBJ2-3; the match to TRBD1 covers 12 bases. CDR3 length: 16 amino acids. Germline assignment: CDR1 SNHLY and CDR2 FYNNEI. Trimming at V came to 1 base and at J to 4 bases, leaving 3 bases not matched to a gene. The DNA for the CDR3 is TGTGCCAGCAGTGAAGTCGGGACAGGGGGCGCAGATACGCAGTATTTT. Protein product: CASSEVGTGGADTQYF.

The rearrangement joins TRBV9 to TRBJ1-1; no reliable D call. V lost 2 bases to trimming and J lost 0 bases, with 17 bases between them. The V gene's germline CDR1 is SGDLS and CDR2 YYNGEE. The CDR3 spans 17 residues. The CDR3, as DNA: TGTGCCAGCAGCGTTTCGCCAGAGGGCGCCATGAACACTGAAGCTTTCTTT. Translated: CASSVSPEGAMNTEAFF.

The rearrangement joins TRBV9 to TRBJ2-3; D may be TRBD1 (5 bases). CDR1 is SGDLS, CDR2 YYNGEE, per germline. The germline V and J ends were trimmed by 0 bases and 6 bases, with 14 bases remaining between them. The CDR3 has 15 amino acids. CDR3 loop: CASSVVSGSADTQYF. CDR3 nucleotide sequence: TGTGCCAGCAGCGTAGTGTCAGGGTCGGCCGATACGCAGTATTTT.

CDR3: CASSRTTGGVTGELFF. CDR3 coding DNA: TGCGCCAGCAGCCGGACGACAGGGGGCGTCACCGGGGAGCTGTTTTTT. The chain carries TRBV4-3 and TRBJ2-2, with 10 positions matching TRBD1. CDR3 size: 16 residues. Germline V gives CDR1 LGHNA, CDR2 YSLEER. The ends lost 4 bases at V and 4 bases at J; junction bases unmatched: 6.

The chain has TRBV7-9 and TRBJ2-7; D gene uncertain. The CDR3 runs 15 residues. From germline, CDR1 is SEHNR and CDR2 FQNEAQ (reference sequence). Trimming removed 6 bases at V and 5 bases at J, with 20 bases between. DNA for the CDR3: TGTGCCAGCAGGCCGGACGGGCCACAAACCCACGAGCAGTACTTC. Its protein is CASRPDGPQTHEQYF.

This clone was observed once. The same CDR3 can be traced to other DNA sequences in this sample. The genes are TRBV4-1 and TRBJ2-1, with D hard to call. The germline gives CDR1 MGHRA, CDR2 YSYEKL. The CDR3 consists of 13 residues. The ends were cut back, 0 bases at V and 7 bases at J, with 7 bases in the middle. In nucleotides, the CDR3 is TGCGCCAGCAGCCAAGAGGAAGGAAATGAGCAGTTCTTC. Its translation is CASSQEEGNEQFF.

CDR3 in DNA: TGTGCCAGCAGCCTCGGCAGGGTGGCTTCTTCACCCCTCCACTTT. Translated: CASSLGRVASSPLHF. The chain employs TRBV14 and TRBJ1-6, with D maybe TRBD1 (5 bases). V was clipped by 4 bases and J by 9 bases, with 16 bases between them. The CDR3 runs 15 residues. The germline CDR1 and CDR2 sequences are SGHDN and FVKESK. The full variable domain, in which reference TRBV14 and TRBJ1-6 provide the parts outside the CDR3, is EAGVTQFPSHSVIEKGQTVTLRCDPISGHDNLYWYRRVMGKEIKFLLHFVKESKQDESGMPNNRFLAERTGGTYSTLKVQPAELEDSGVYFCASSLGRVASSPLHFGNGTRLTVT.

As to this clone: The germline gene is not matched at one end of the junction; a read error may be the cause. The chain couples TRBV6-1 to TRBJ2-7, with TRBD1 matching 10 bases. The CDR3 sequence is 16 residues long. Germline CDR1 and CDR2: MNHNS and SASEGT. CDR3: CAISESGTGALYEQYF. Written as DNA, the CDR3 is TGTGCCATCAGTGAGTCGGGGACAGGGGCCCTCTACGAGCAGTACTTC.

The gene calls are TRBV4-1 and TRBJ1-1, with 8 bases lining up with TRBD1. V trimming: 1 base; J trimming: 3 bases; junction bases outside the gene matches: 4. CDR1 MGHRA and CDR2 YSYEKL come from the germline V gene. The CDR3 has 15 amino acids. CDR3 residues: CASSQGTGYDTEAFF. CDR3 nucleotides: TGCGCCAGCAGCCAAGGGACAGGGTACGACACTGAAGCTTTCTTT.

This chain joins TRBV10-2 and TRBJ2-7; perhaps TRBD2 as D (5 bases). V lost 5 bases and J lost 0, with 11 bases in between. CDR3 length equals 14 residues. The V gene's germline CDR1 is WSHSY and CDR2 SAAADI. The CDR3 bases are TGCGCCAGCAGTACGGGAACCCTCTCCTACGAGCAGTACTTC. Protein: CASSTGTLSYEQYF.

This rearrangement joins TRBV25-1 to TRBJ2-1; D gene ambiguous. Trimming cost V 6 bases and J 5 bases, with 23 bases left between them. The length of the CDR3 is 17 residues. Germline V CDR1 and CDR2: MGHDK, SYGVNS. CDR3 bases: TGTGCCAGCAGCCAAAAATTACTACCCGATCTCCACAATGAGCAGTTCTTC. Amino acids: CASSQKLLPDLHNEQFF. Drawing the rest from reference TRBV25-1 and TRBJ2-1, the complete variable domain is EADIYQTPRYLVIGTGKKITLECSQTMGHDKMYWYQQDPGMELHLIHYSYGVNSTEKGDLSSESTVSRIRTEHFPLTLESARPSHTSQYLCASSQKLLPDLHNEQFFGPGTRLTVL.

This chain joins TRBV4-3 and TRBJ1-4; TRBD1 matches at 7 bases. V lost 1 base to trimming and J lost 13 bases; unmatched junction nucleotides: 12. Looked up from germline, CDR1 is LGHNA and CDR2 is YSLEER. The CDR3 runs to 15 residues. CDR3 in DNA: TGCGCCAGCAGCCAAGGTTACAGGGGACCGAGCGGACTGTTTTTT. Its translation: CASSQGYRGPSGLFF.

This clone was detected once. The J gene is TRBJ2-7, the V gene TRBV27; 8 bases agree with TRBD1. CDR1 is MNHEY and CDR2 is SMNVEV in the germline V gene (reference sequence). V trimming: 6 bases; J trimming: 6 bases; junction bases outside the gene matches: 10. The CDR3 sequence is 14 residues long. CDR3 in DNA: TGTGCCAGCAGCCCCAGGGGGCATATGATCGAGCAGTACTTC. The encoded protein is CASSPRGHMIEQYF.

V usage is TRBV4-1 and J usage is TRBJ2-3; D not certain. Germline CDR1 is MGHRA and CDR2 is YSYEKL. The CDR3 totals 15 residues. The V gene lost 6 bases and the J gene lost 2 bases, with 15 bases spanning the gap. Written as DNA, the CDR3 is TGCGCCAGCAGGCACCGGGCCGTTAACACAGATACGCAGTATTTT. It specifies CASRHRAVNTDTQYF.

The rearrangement links TRBV14 to TRBJ2-3; D perhaps matches TRBD2 (6 bases). The V gene lost 4 bases and the J gene lost 1 base, with 9 bases spanning the gap. Germline V gives CDR1 SGHDN, CDR2 FVKESK. The CDR3 has 14 amino acids. The CDR3: CASSRGVGTDTQYF. CDR3 DNA sequence: TGTGCCAGCAGCCGGGGGGTGGGCACAGATACGCAGTATTTT.

Comment on this clone: At the DNA level, this CDR3 is encoded by other sequences in the same sample as well. The chain uses TRBV30 and TRBJ2-2; D could derive from TRBD1 or TRBD2 (5 bases each). V was cut by 0 bases and J by 8 bases, with 7 bases left in between. This CDR3 is 12 amino acids long. CDR1 and CDR2 from the germline V gene are GTSNPN and SVGIG (reference sequence). CDR3 in amino acids: CAWSVGGGELFF. The CDR3 DNA sequence: TGTGCCTGGAGTGTTGGGGGTGGGGAGCTGTTTTTT.

The chain employs TRBV29-1 and TRBJ2-7, with D possibly matching TRBD1 (7 bases). V lost 6 bases to trimming and J lost 4 bases, with 28 bases between them. This CDR3 spans 17 amino acids. Germline CDR1 and CDR2: SQVTM and ANQGSEA. The CDR3 sequence is CSVILTMVAGGIYEQYF. The CDR3 DNA reads as TGCAGCGTGATACTCACGATGGTAGCAGGGGGGATTTACGAGCAGTACTTC.

The chain links TRBV4-1 to TRBJ2-5; a possible D gene is TRBD1 (6 bases). CDR1 is MGHRA and CDR2 is YSYEKL in the germline V gene. This CDR3 spans 14 amino acids. Trimming cost V 7 bases and J 3 bases, with 15 bases left between them. The CDR3 loop is CASTDLTGEETQYF. Written as DNA, the CDR3 is TGCGCCAGCACCGACCTGACAGGAGAAGAGACCCAGTACTTC.

The V gene is TRBV27, the J gene TRBJ2-1; D is uncertain. The CDR3 totals 15 residues. Germline CDR1 is MNHEY and CDR2 is SMNVEV (reference sequence). Trimming left V 7 bases short and J 0 bases short, with 13 bases between. CDR3 protein: CASKHPRSSYNEQFF. The CDR3 nucleotides are TGTGCCAGCAAACACCCTCGGAGCTCCTACAATGAGCAGTTCTTC.

CDR3: CASSQDRMRSAGVPGGGANVLTF. The CDR3 DNA sequence: TGTGCCAGCAGCCAAGATCGTATGAGGTCAGCGGGGGTCCCCGGGGGTGGGGCCAACGTCCTGACTTTC. The chain combines TRBV4-2 with TRBJ2-6; 8 bases line up with TRBD2. Germline V gene sequence: CDR1 LGHNA, CDR2 YNFKEQ. The CDR3 has 23 residues. The V gene end was trimmed by 0 bases and the J gene end by 3 bases; junction bases not matched to a gene: 22.

This clone has a single count. This rearrangement joins TRBV27 to TRBJ1-2; D uncertain. CDR1 is MNHEY, CDR2 SMNVEV, per germline (reference sequence). The CDR3 sequence is 13 residues long. With 3 bases removed from V and 3 bases from J, the gap between germline ends came to 8 bases. The CDR3 here is CASSFNSYYGYTF. In DNA form, the CDR3 reads TGTGCCAGCAGTTTCAATTCCTACTATGGCTACACCTTC.

About this clone itself: The identical CDR3 is also encoded by other nucleotide sequences in the sample. The CDR3 reads CASSLGAGGSYEQYF. CDR3 sequence (DNA): TGTGCCAGCAGTTTAGGGGCGGGGGGCTCCTACGAGCAGTACTTC. This sequence joins TRBV27 and TRBJ2-7; TRBD2 matches at 8 bases. V was pared by 2 bases and J by 0 bases, with 3 bases of the junction left unmatched. Germline V gives CDR1 MNHEY, CDR2 SMNVEV (reference sequence). This CDR3 comprises 15 residues.

This chain uses TRBV19 with TRBJ1-3; 8 nucleotides line up with TRBD1. The CDR3 is 15 residues long. In germline, CDR1 is LNHDA, CDR2 SQIVND (reference sequence). J was trimmed by 6 bases and V by 5 bases; bases with no gene match: 9. The CDR3 sequence is CASSWGGQGANTIYF. CDR3 sequence (DNA): TGTGCCAGTAGTTGGGGCGGACAGGGCGCAAACACCATATATTTT.

The V and J genes are TRBV7-2 and TRBJ1-6; D not resolved. V gave up 3 bases and J gave up 8 bases, with 11 bases separating them. Germline loops: CDR1 SGHTA, CDR2 FQGNSA. This CDR3 is built from 14 residues. CDR3 nucleotide sequence: TGTGCCAGCAGCTTTCGGACGGCAGATTCACCCCTCCACTTT. Amino acid sequence: CASSFRTADSPLHF.

This clone was picked up one time. The V gene is TRBV11-2, the J gene TRBJ2-1, with unresolved D. There are 12 residues in the CDR3. V was pared by 2 bases and J by 6 bases, with 5 bases between. Germline V gene data show CDR1 as SGHAT and CDR2 as FQNNGV. The CDR3: CASSLILNEQFF. CDR3 in DNA: TGTGCCAGCAGCTTAATTCTCAATGAGCAGTTCTTC.

With regard to this clone: The junction departs from the called germline gene at one end, perhaps through a read error. V gene TRBV5-4 combines with J gene TRBJ2-7; 10 bases agree with TRBD2. This CDR3 comprises 13 residues. The germline gives CDR1 SGHNT, CDR2 YYREEE (reference sequence). CDR3 sequence: CASSLAEAGGPIF. CDR3 nucleotide sequence: TGTGCCAGCAGCTTGGCCGAAGCGGGAGGGCCGATTTTC.

CDR3 DNA sequence: TGTGCCAGCAGCTTAGCGGGCAGGTCGGACACCTTC. Its protein product is CASSLAGRSDTF. V usage is TRBV7-9 and J usage is TRBJ1-2; D uncertain. Germline lookup yields CDR1 SEHNR and CDR2 FQNEAQ (reference sequence). With 0 bases removed from V and 12 bases from J, the gap between germline ends came to 11 bases. CDR3 size: 12 residues.